The entry that follows covers one TCR beta chain sequence. Looked up from germline, CDR1 is SGDLS and CDR2 is YYNGEE. V lost 4 bases and J lost 2, with 19 bases in between. CDR3 length equals 16 residues. The protocol was immunoSEQ multiplex PCR, while the TCRdb copy is restricted to in-frame clones and leaves out a portion. The sample has about 150,000 clones, 90% to 95% seen once. The data derive from a study of T cell responses to AZD1222 COVID-19 vaccine. The TCR comes from an adult who received the AZD1222 COVID-19 vaccine. Here the sequenced sample was peripheral blood, taken 28 days after the second AZD1222 dose. The J gene is TRBJ2-7, the V gene TRBV9; D could derive from TRBD1 or TRBD2 (5 bases each). This chain's CDR3 is CASSLGPRDQTYEQYF. The CDR3 DNA reads as TGTGCCAGCAGCCTTGGCCCCCGGGACCAGACCTACGAGCAGTACTTC.